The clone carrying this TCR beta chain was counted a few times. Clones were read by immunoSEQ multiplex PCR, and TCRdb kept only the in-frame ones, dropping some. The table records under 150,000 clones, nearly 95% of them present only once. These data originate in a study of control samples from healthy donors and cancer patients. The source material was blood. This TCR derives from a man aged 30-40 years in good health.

The CDR3 protein is CAISDSIRDFSGNTIYF. The CDR3 DNA sequence: TGTGCCATCAGTGACTCCATACGAGATTTCTCTGGAAACACCATATATTTT. The genes are TRBV10-3 and TRBJ1-3; D unresolved. The CDR3 contains 17 residues. Germline values: CDR1 ENHRY, CDR2 SYGVKD. The V end lost 3 bases, the J end lost 0 bases, and 15 bases lay between the germline ends.